This entry lists 15 T cell receptor beta chains sequenced from one sample in a study of blood T cell repertoires in COVID-19. Method: immunoSEQ multiplex PCR; TCRdb's copy keeps in-frame clones and lacks some. The table records roughly 250,000 clones, about 73% of them present only once. Sequenced: peripheral blood. The receptors derive from an elderly woman with acute or convalescent COVID-19.

The CDR3 loop reads CASSLDRATNEKLFF. CDR3 DNA sequence: TGTGCCAGCAGCCTGGACAGGGCAACTAATGAAAAACTGTTTTTT. This sequence joins TRBV7-9 and TRBJ1-4; 8 bases are a match to TRBD1. Germline CDR1 SEHNR, CDR2 FQNEAQ (reference sequence). V dropped 5 bases and J dropped 0; count of bases not matched to a gene: 2. The CDR3 is 15 residues long.

The V call is TRBV2, the J call TRBJ1-4; 7 nucleotides align to TRBD1. With V trimmed by 5 bases and J by 3 bases, 6 bases remained unmatched. The V gene's germline CDR1 is SNHLY and CDR2 FYNNEI. The CDR3 is made up of 15 amino acids. This chain's CDR3 is CASSPTGVANEKLFF. The CDR3 nucleotides are TGTGCCAGCAGTCCCACAGGGGTAGCTAATGAAAAACTGTTTTTT.

This clone was observed a handful of times. CDR3 coding DNA: TGTGCCAGCTCACCCGACGGATGGGGACAGTTTGCCGGTGGGACCTTGGAGACCCAGTACTTC. Its protein product is CASSPDGWGQFAGGTLETQYF. The V and J genes are TRBV18 and TRBJ2-5, with TRBD1 identical over 7 bases. Germline trimming cut 3 bases from V and 5 bases from J; bases unmatched to any gene: 27. The CDR3 length is 21 residues. Looked up from germline, CDR1 is KGHSH and CDR2 is LQKENI. The complete variable domain, with remaining parts taken from reference TRBV18 and TRBJ2-5, reads NAGVMQNPRHLVRRRGQEARLRCSPMKGHSHVYWYRQLPEEGLKFMVYLQKENIIDESGMPKERFSAEFPKEGPSILRIQQVVRGDSAAYFCASSPDGWGQFAGGTLETQYFGPGTRLLVL.

This chain links TRBV5-1 with TRBJ2-5, with a weak D call TRBD1 (5 bases). The germline V and J ends were trimmed by 0 bases and 5 bases, with 8 bases remaining between them. Germline lookup yields CDR1 SGHRS and CDR2 YFSETQ. The CDR3 has 13 residues. The CDR3 DNA sequence: TGCGCCAGCAGCTTGGGTCCAGGGGAGACCCAGTACTTC. This sequence encodes CASSLGPGETQYF.

The sample holds one count of this clone. Since a much larger clone is just one base distant, this may be a read error. The V and J genes are TRBV19 and TRBJ1-3; no clear D gene. Germline V gene sequence: CDR1 LNHDA, CDR2 SQIVND (reference sequence). The CDR3 is made up of 13 amino acids. Trimming left V 5 bases short and J 0 bases short, with 5 bases between. CDR3 coding DNA: TGTGCCAGTAGTTTCAGCTCTGGAAACACCATATATTTT. Its protein is CASSFSSGNTIYF.

The rearrangement links TRBV15 to TRBJ1-2; D is ambiguous. The CDR3 has 14 residues. Germline lookup yields CDR1 LNHNV and CDR2 YYDKDF (reference sequence). Trimming shortened V by 3 bases and J by 4 bases, and 12 bases separated the two germline ends. The CDR3 reads CATSRRPLGYGYTF. In DNA form, the CDR3 reads TGTGCCACCAGCAGGAGACCTCTAGGCTATGGCTACACCTTC.

The chain employs TRBV5-1 and TRBJ1-1; 8 bases agree with TRBD1. The V and J ends lost 4 bases and 0 bases, in that order; junction bases with no gene match: 5. Per the germline V gene, CDR1 is SGHRS and CDR2 is YFSETQ. The length of the CDR3 is 15 residues. As DNA, the CDR3 is TGCGCCAGCAGCCAAGGACAGGGTCTGAACACTGAAGCTTTCTTT. Amino acid sequence: CASSQGQGLNTEAFF.

CDR3 region: CASSRRTGGGEKLFF. As DNA, the CDR3 is TGTGCCAGCAGCCGAAGGACAGGGGGAGGTGAAAAACTGTTTTTT. This chain uses TRBV14 with TRBJ1-4; 10 positions match TRBD1. This CDR3 region has 15 residues. Germline V gene data show CDR1 as SGHDN and CDR2 as FVKESK. V dropped 4 bases and J dropped 7; count of bases not matched to a gene: 6.

This clone was seen more than once but under ten times. This rearrangement joins TRBV6-5 to TRBJ2-5, with unresolved D. The V gene's germline CDR1 is MNHEY and CDR2 SVGAGI. Trimming removed 11 bases from V and 5 bases from J, with 15 bases in between. The CDR3 has 12 residues. CDR3 residues: CASTALIETQYF. CDR3 coding DNA: TGTGCCTCCACAGCCCTCATTGAGACCCAGTACTTC.

The rearrangement uses TRBV4-2 and TRBJ1-2; no clear D. The V gene's germline CDR1 is LGHNA and CDR2 YNFKEQ. There are 15 residues in the CDR3. The V end was cut by 5 bases, the J end by 8 bases, with 21 bases between. Here the CDR3 DNA reads TGTGCCAGCAGCGAACAGTCTAGGCTCGGGAACGGCTACACCTTC. It yields the protein CASSEQSRLGNGYTF.

The rearrangement links TRBV5-4 to TRBJ1-2; D possibly corresponds to TRBD1 (6 bases). Trimming took off 2 bases at V and 0 bases at J, with 11 bases between the two ends. This CDR3 comprises 15 residues. Germline V gene data show CDR1 as SGHNT and CDR2 as YYREEE (reference sequence). The CDR3 DNA reads as TGTGCCAGCAGCTTTCAGGGGATAGCTAACTATGGCTACACCTTC. Protein product: CASSFQGIANYGYTF.

The V and J genes are TRBV2 and TRBJ1-5, with D possibly TRBD1 on 5 matching bases. Trimming shortened V by 6 bases and J by 3 bases, and 15 bases separated the two germline ends. There are 15 residues in the CDR3. Germline V gives CDR1 SNHLY, CDR2 FYNNEI. The DNA of the CDR3 is TGTGCCAGCAGGGCCTCTACGACAGACAATCAGCCCCAGCATTTT. It codes for CASRASTTDNQPQHF.

The J gene is TRBJ2-1, the V gene TRBV19; D gene unclear. Germline V gene sequence: CDR1 LNHDA, CDR2 SQIVND (reference sequence). This CDR3 spans 14 amino acids. The V and J ends lost 1 base and 8 bases respectively, with 12 bases between them. The CDR3 region is CASSIGPPRDEQFF. The CDR3 DNA sequence: TGTGCCAGTAGTATAGGCCCCCCTCGGGATGAGCAGTTCTTC.

This clone was counted a few times. The chain joins TRBV28 to TRBJ2-5, with 9 bases aligning to TRBD2. The CDR3 runs 16 residues. V lost 8 bases, J lost 5 bases, and 15 bases stayed unmatched. The germline V gene has CDR1 MDHEN and CDR2 SYDVKM. The CDR3 sequence is CASSGSRSGGRETQYF. The CDR3 DNA reads TGTGCCAGCTCGGGTTCCCGAAGCGGGGGGCGGGAGACCCAGTACTTC.

This chain joins TRBV7-8 and TRBJ2-3, with TRBD1 as a possible D gene (6 bases). V was shortened by 1 base and J by 11 bases, with 16 bases between the two germline ends. Germline values: CDR1 SGHVS, CDR2 FQNEAQ. The CDR3 length is 14 residues. The CDR3 DNA reads TGTGCCAGCAGCTTAGACCCCGGGGCCAGGGGGCAGTATTTT. It codes for CASSLDPGARGQYF.